This record looks at one T cell receptor beta chain sequence and its context. This entry belongs to a study of blood T cell repertoires in COVID-19. In germline, CDR1 is SGDLS, CDR2 YYNGEE. V lost 0 bases, J lost 4 bases, and 16 bases stayed unmatched. CDR3 size: 20 residues. In the authors' methods: Cell counts per sample came from amplifying reference gene primers. Clones were sequenced by immunoSEQ multiplex PCR, and TCRdb holds only the in-frame ones, with some missing. Clonal size and the V and J genes are those of that table, whereas D and trimming came from the DNA. The table lists under 250,000 clones, about nine tenths of them singletons.

The sequencing input was peripheral blood. The clonotype originates from a woman in her thirties with COVID-19, enrolled during active disease. The V and J genes are TRBV9 and TRBJ2-3; 11 bases agree with TRBD2. In DNA, the CDR3 is TGTGCCAGCAGCGTAGATTGGATGGGAGTACTAGCGGGAGAGGCAGATACGCAGTATTTT. This translates into CASSVDWMGVLAGEADTQYF.